The source of this T cell receptor (beta chain) is a study of blood T cells in healthy people across ages. The second PCR ran roughly 6 to 11 cycles with a sample-barcoded 5' primer and J-beta primers. MiXCR, run by TCRdb on the 5' RACE reads, gives a single entry per CDR3 protein. The top ten hold over 10% of the sample, which has about 1.1 million distinct CDR3 sequences, around two fifths seen once. Germline values: CDR1 SGHRS, CDR2 YFSETQ. The CDR3 totals 17 residues. V was pared by 3 bases and J by 1 base, with 20 bases between. The receptor was derived from a man between 18 and 35 years old in good health. The sample comprised blood. V is TRBV5-1 and J is TRBJ2-7; D is undetermined. The CDR3 region has the DNA TGCGCCAGCAGCTCCTATTGGGGTTCGGATGGATCCTACGAGCAGTACTTC. It specifies CASSSYWGSDGSYEQYF.